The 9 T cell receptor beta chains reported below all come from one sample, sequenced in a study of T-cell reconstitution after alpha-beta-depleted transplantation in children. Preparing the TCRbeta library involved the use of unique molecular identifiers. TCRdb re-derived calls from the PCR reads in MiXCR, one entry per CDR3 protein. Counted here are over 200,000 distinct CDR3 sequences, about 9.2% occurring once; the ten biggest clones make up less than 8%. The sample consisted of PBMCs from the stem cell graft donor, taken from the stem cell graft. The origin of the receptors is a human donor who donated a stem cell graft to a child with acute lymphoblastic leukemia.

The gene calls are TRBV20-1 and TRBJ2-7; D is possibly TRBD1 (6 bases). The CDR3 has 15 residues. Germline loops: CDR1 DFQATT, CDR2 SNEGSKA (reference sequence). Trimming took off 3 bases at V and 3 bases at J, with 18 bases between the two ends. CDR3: CSARPARGLVYEQYF. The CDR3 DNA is TGCAGTGCTAGGCCGGCAAGGGGGTTAGTCTACGAGCAGTACTTC.

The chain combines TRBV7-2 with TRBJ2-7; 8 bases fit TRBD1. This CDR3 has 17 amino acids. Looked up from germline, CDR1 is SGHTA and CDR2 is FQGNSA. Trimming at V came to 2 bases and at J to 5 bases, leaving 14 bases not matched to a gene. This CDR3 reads CASSLSPSWQGANEQYF. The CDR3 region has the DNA TGTGCCAGCAGCTTATCTCCCAGTTGGCAGGGGGCAAACGAGCAGTACTTC.

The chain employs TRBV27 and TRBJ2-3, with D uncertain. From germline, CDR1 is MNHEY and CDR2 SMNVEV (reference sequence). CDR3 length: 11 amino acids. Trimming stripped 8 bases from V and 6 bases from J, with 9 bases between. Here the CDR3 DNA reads TGTGCCAGCGTTGGTTCTGATACGCAGTATTTT. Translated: CASVGSDTQYF.

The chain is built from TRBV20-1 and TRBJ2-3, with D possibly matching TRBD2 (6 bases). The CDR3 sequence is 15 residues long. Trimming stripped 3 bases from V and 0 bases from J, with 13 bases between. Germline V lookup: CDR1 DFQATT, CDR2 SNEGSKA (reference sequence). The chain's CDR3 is CSASYPGLSTDTQYF. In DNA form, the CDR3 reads TGCAGTGCTAGTTACCCGGGACTGAGCACAGATACGCAGTATTTT.

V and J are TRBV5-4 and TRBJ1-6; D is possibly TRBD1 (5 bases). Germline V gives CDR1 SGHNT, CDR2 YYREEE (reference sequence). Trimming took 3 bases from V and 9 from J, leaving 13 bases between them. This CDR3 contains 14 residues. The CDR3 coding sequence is TGTGCCAGCAGCTACGACAGATCGATTTCACCCCTCCACTTT. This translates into CASSYDRSISPLHF.

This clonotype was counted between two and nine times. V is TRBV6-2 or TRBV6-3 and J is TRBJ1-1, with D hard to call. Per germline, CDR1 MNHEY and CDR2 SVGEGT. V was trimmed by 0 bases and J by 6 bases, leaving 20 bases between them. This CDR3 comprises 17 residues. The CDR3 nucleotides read TGTGCCAGCAGTTACTCGAATCGGGAGGGCGCCGCGCCTGAAGCTTTCTTT. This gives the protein CASSYSNREGAAPEAFF.

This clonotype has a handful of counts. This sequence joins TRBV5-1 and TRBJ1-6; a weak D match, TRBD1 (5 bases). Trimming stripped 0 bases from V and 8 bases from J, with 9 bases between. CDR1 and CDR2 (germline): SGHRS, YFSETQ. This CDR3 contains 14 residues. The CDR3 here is CASSLDRLDSPLHF. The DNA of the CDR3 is TGCGCCAGCAGCTTGGACAGGTTGGATTCACCCCTCCACTTT.

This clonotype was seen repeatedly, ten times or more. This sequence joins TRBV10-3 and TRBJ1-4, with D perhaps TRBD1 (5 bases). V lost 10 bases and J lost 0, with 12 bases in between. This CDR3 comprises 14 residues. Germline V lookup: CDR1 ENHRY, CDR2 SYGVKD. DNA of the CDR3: TGTGCCAGCGGGACGACCGCAACTAATGAAAAACTGTTTTTT. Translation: CASGTTATNEKLFF.

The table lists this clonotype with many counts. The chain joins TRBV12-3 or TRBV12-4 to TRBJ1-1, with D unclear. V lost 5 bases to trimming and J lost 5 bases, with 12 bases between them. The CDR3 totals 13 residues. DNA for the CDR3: TGTGCCAGCAGTGAAAGATTGTTTACTGAAGCTTTCTTT. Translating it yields CASSERLFTEAFF.